Below, 2 T cell receptor beta chains from the same sample are listed, as sequenced in a study of identical twins. TCRdb fed the 5' RACE reads into MiXCR, producing one record per CDR3 protein. Found here are about 570,000 distinct CDR3 sequences, nearly 10% of them singletons; the top ten hold roughly 3%. These sequences were also reported in another study, on yellow fever vaccine responses in identical twins.

Sequencing used PBMCs. These receptors originate from a woman younger than 30 in good health.

As DNA, the CDR3 is TGTGCCTCTATAGCGGGAGTCGGAGAGACCCAGTACTTC. It yields the protein CASIAGVGETQYF. The chain is built from TRBV10-3 and TRBJ2-5, with TRBD2 identical over 9 bases. Germline CDR1 ENHRY, CDR2 SYGVKD. The V and J ends lost 11 bases and 4 bases, in that order; junction bases with no gene match: 8. This CDR3 contains 13 residues.

The V gene is TRBV5-1, the J gene TRBJ1-4, with no clear D. The V end was cut by 1 base, the J end by 6 bases, with 4 bases between. The CDR3 sequence is 12 residues long. Per germline, CDR1 SGHRS and CDR2 YFSETQ. The CDR3 reads CASSLNDEKLFF. In nucleotides, the CDR3 is TGCGCCAGCAGCTTGAATGATGAAAAACTGTTTTTT.